This T cell receptor (beta chain) was retrieved from a study of blood T cell repertoires in COVID-19. V lost 4 bases to trimming and J lost 8 bases, with 12 bases between them. CDR3 length: 14 amino acids. CDR1 and CDR2 (germline): LGHNA, YSLEER. Sequencing used immunoSEQ multiplex PCR; TCRdb keeps in-frame clones, though not all of them. The sample has approximately 330,000 clones; 87% are singletons. Patients from Seattle were sampled longitudinally, starting during active infection. V usage is TRBV4-3 and J usage is TRBJ1-6; D not certain. The TCR sequence derives from a man aged 25-45 years with COVID-19, enrolled during active disease. Material for sequencing was peripheral blood. The CDR3 DNA reads as TGCGCCAGCAGCCTTGATGGCAGATATTCACCCCTCCACTTT. Amino acid sequence: CASSLDGRYSPLHF.